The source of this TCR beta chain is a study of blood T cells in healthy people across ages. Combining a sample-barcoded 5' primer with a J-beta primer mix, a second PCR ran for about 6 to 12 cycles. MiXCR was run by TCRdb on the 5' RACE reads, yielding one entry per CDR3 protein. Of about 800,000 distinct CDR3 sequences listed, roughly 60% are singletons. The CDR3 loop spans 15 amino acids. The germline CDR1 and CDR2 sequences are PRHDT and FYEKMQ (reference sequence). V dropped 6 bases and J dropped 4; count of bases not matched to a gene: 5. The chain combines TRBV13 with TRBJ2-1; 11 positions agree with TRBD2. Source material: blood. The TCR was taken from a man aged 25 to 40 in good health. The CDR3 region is CASRDGTSGYNEQFF. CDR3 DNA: TGTGCCAGCAGAGACGGGACTAGCGGTTACAATGAGCAGTTCTTC.